Following are 9 T cell receptor beta chains from one sample sequenced in a study of shared clonotypes between healthy human individuals. The data were produced by immunoSEQ multiplex PCR, yet TCRdb's version contains in-frame clones alone and is incomplete. This table holds some 530,000 clones, around 85% found once. The sequencing sample was made of PBMCs. Receptors were obtained from a woman aged 40 to 50 in good health. Some clones in this sample may be carry-over from other donors' samples.

With regard to this clone: A far more abundant clone sits one base away, making this likely a read error. The CDR3 does not end in the conserved phenylalanine or tryptophan, so this is likely a read error. This chain joins TRBV28 and TRBJ2-7; D gene ambiguous. Germline CDR1 reads MDHEN; CDR2 reads SYDVKM. V was trimmed by 3 bases and J by 4 bases, leaving 7 bases between them. The CDR3 has 12 amino acids. CDR3 DNA sequence: TGTGCCAGCAGTTTGTCGCGTTACGAGCAGTACCTC. Its protein product is CASSLSRYEQYL.

About this clone itself: This may stem from a read error, because a much larger clone lies one nucleotide away. The chain is built from TRBV21-1 and TRBJ2-2; the D call TRBD1 from the table was never checked on the DNA. TRBV21-1 is marked as a pseudogene. The CDR3 covers 16 residues. CDR3 DNA: TGTGCCAGCAGCAAATCAAGCAGTAAAGGGGGCGGGGAGCTGTTTTTT. Translation gives CASSKSSSKGGGELFF.

This chain links TRBV7-9 with TRBJ2-5; 7 nucleotides line up with TRBD2. V shed 3 bases, J shed 4 bases, and the junction held 8 bases outside the gene matches. The CDR3 runs 15 residues. In germline, CDR1 is SEHNR, CDR2 FQNEAQ (reference sequence). The CDR3 coding sequence is TGTGCCAGCAGCTTGGAAGGGGTAGCGGGAGAGACCCAGTACTTC. It specifies CASSLEGVAGETQYF. The full variable domain, completed using reference TRBV7-9 and TRBJ2-5, is DTGVSQNPRHKITKRGQNVTFRCDPISEHNRLYWYRQTLGQGPEFLTYFQNEAQLEKSRLLSDRFSAERPKGSFSTLEIQRTEQGDSAMYLCASSLEGVAGETQYFGPGTRLLVL.

This clone was picked up one time. CDR3 in amino acids: CASSSLSGSVTGELFF. CDR3 nucleotides: TGTGCCAGCAGCTCCCTAAGCGGGAGTGTCACCGGGGAGCTGTTTTTT. The V call is TRBV7-9, the J call TRBJ2-2, with 8 bases matching TRBD2. The CDR3 extends over 16 amino acids. CDR1 SEHNR and CDR2 FQNEAQ come from the germline V gene (reference sequence). The trim removed 4 bases at V and 4 bases at J, leaving 8 bases unmatched. Looking up the rest from reference TRBV7-9 and TRBJ2-2 gives the full variable domain: DTGVSQNPRHKITKRGQNVTFRCDPISEHNRLYWYRQTLGQGPEFLTYFQNEAQLEKSRLLSDRFSAERPKGSFSTLEIQRTEQGDSAMYLCASSSLSGSVTGELFFGEGSRLTVL.

This sequence joins TRBV6-1 and TRBJ1-4, with a weak D call TRBD1 (6 bases). The germline gives CDR1 MNHNS, CDR2 SASEGT. Trimming pared 4 bases from V and 2 bases from J, leaving 11 bases between. This CDR3 region has 15 residues. CDR3 loop: CASSATGTTNEKLFF. DNA of the CDR3: TGTGCCAGCAGTGCCACAGGGACGACTAATGAAAAACTGTTTTTT.

As for this clone: One end of the junction varies from germline; a read error may be responsible. The same CDR3 is also encoded by other DNA sequences in this sample. V gene TRBV29-1 combines with J gene TRBJ2-2, with TRBD2 identical over 7 bases. Per the germline V gene, CDR1 is SQVTM and CDR2 is ANQGSEA. This CDR3 has 14 residues. The CDR3 DNA reads TGCAGCGTAAAGCGGGAACTAAACACCGGGGAGCTATTTTTT. As protein: CSVKRELNTGELFF.

J is TRBJ2-7 and V is TRBV28; 8 positions agree with TRBD2. With 7 bases clipped from V and 2 bases from J, the junction kept 7 bases outside the gene matches. CDR1 and CDR2 (germline): MDHEN, SYDVKM. The CDR3 is 14 residues long. The CDR3 DNA sequence: TGTGCCAGCATGGTTAGCGGGAATACCTACGAGCAGTACTTC. Translated, it gives CASMVSGNTYEQYF.

A word on this clone: The identical CDR3 is also encoded by other nucleotide sequences in the sample. The chain is built from TRBV7-7 and TRBJ2-3; 7 bases fit TRBD1. V lost 3 bases, J lost 3 bases, and 0 bases stayed unmatched. The CDR3 sequence is 13 residues long. Germline loops: CDR1 SSHAT, CDR2 FNYEAQ (reference sequence). CDR3 sequence reads: CASSLTGTDTQYF. The CDR3 DNA sequence: TGTGCCAGCAGCTTGACAGGGACAGATACGCAGTATTTT.

For this clone: Sequence at one end of the junction differs from germline and may be a read error. J is TRBJ2-5 and V is TRBV7-6; no definite D call. Per the germline V gene, CDR1 is SGHVS and CDR2 is FNYEAQ. The CDR3 totals 12 residues. This chain's CDR3 is CAVGTYQETQYF. In DNA, the CDR3 is TGCGCCGTGGGTACATACCAAGAGACCCAGTACTTC.